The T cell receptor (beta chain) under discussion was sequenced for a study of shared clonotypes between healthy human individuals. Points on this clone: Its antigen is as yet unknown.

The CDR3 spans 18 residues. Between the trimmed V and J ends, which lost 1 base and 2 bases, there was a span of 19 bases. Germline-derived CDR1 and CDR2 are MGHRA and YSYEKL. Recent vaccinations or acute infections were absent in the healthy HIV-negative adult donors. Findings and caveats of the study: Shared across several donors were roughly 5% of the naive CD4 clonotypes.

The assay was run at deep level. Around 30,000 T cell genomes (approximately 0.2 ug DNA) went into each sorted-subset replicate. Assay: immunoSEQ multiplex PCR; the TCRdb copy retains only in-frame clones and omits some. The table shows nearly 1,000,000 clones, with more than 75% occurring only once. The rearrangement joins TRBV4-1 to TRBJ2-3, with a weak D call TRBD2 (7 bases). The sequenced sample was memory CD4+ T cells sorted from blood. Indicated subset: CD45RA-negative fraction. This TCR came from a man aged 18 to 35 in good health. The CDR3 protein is CASSQGWGGGPLTDTQYF. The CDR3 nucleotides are TGCGCCAGCAGCCAAGGGTGGGGAGGGGGACCGCTCACAGATACGCAGTATTTT.